This T cell receptor (beta chain) is drawn from a study of blood T cell repertoires in COVID-19. Study at large: Sources were T cells, B-cell-depleted T cells, or PBMCs; the material itself was cDNA or gDNA.

Germline V gene data show CDR1 as SQVTM and CDR2 as ANQGSEA. The CDR3 contains 14 residues. Germline trimming cut 5 bases from V and 8 bases from J; bases unmatched to any gene: 13. The protocol was immunoSEQ multiplex PCR, while the TCRdb copy is restricted to in-frame clones and leaves out a portion. The sample holds around 200,000 clones, 80% seen once. Recruits, aged roughly 18 to 100 years, lived in around 24 US areas. Grouping used clinical history reported by participants in a survey and questionnaire. The sequence derives from a woman in her thirties or forties with acute COVID-19. The specimen was PBMCs or T cells enriched from blood (not recorded which). The chain joins TRBV29-1 to TRBJ1-2, with 8 nucleotides matching TRBD1. CDR3 residues: CSVSWTGNVRGYTF. The CDR3 DNA reads as TGCAGCGTTTCCTGGACAGGGAATGTGAGAGGCTACACCTTC.